This entry features one T cell receptor beta chain sequence. Its specific antigen is unknown. Within one base of it there is no much larger clone, and no base qualities were kept. The donors were included in the validation cohort of roughly 120 subjects, a group kept apart from the 666-subject first cohort. The data belong to a study of cytomegalovirus exposure and HLA in healthy donors (dated by TCRdb to 2015 to 2018). In the study overall: According to a later analysis, the 120 or so validation repertoires were produced on the same platform as the roughly 720 repertoires of the first cohort. To predict cytomegalovirus infection status, the study combined high-throughput TCR immunosequencing, statistical association of individual TCRs with disease status, and machine learning. The study was designed to test whether signatures of past pathogen exposure could be identified by cataloging public T cell receptors. Along with the approximately 700-subject first cohort, a separate validation cohort of over 90 different subjects was used.

The library was obtained by the immunoSEQ multiplex PCR assay. From the authors' description of their analysis: A statistical classification framework was built to diagnose cytomegalovirus status from the catalog of TCR beta chain sequences. TCRdb holds this immuneACCESS table with in-frame rearrangements only. Some clones are missing; in checked studies, unresolved V genes explain under half, and the rest has no known cause. V and J calls and clone size follow that table, whereas D and trimming were derived from the DNA. The sample data list about 160,000 clones, and about 90% of these were observed just once. Together, the top ten hold over 2.5% of the sample. The germline V gene yields MGHRA for CDR1 and YSYEKL for CDR2. The germline V and J ends show losses of 3 bases and 7 bases respectively, and no gene match explains 9 bases of the junction. Its CDR3 holds 16 amino acids, cysteine through phenylalanine. Just the 48-base CDR3 DNA is kept, in frame starting at base 1.

The paper as a whole reports these results and caveats: The classifier was reported to diagnose cytomegalovirus status with high specificity and sensitivity in both the original cohort and the validation cohort. All 120 or so repertoires were used to score co-occurrence in the validation cohort in a later analysis, because that analysis had no HLA typing for the cohort. According to the authors, the approach could potentially be generalized to other disease states and immunological phenotypes. A total of fewer than 200 TCR beta chains were listed by the study as associated with cytomegalovirus. Of the cluster scores, approximately 94% were above 0 in a later analysis, which found that TCRs clustered in the first cohort also tended to co-occur in the approximately 130 validation repertoires. A few of the identified cytomegalovirus-associated TCR beta chains were confirmed in vitro to be specific for cytomegalovirus antigens. While some public TCRs were present in many individuals, most TCR sequences turned up only very rarely across donors.

The clonotype originates from a young woman in good health and CMV-seropositive. Sequencing used PBMCs. The sequence links TRBV4-1 to TRBJ1-4, with TRBD1 matching 9 junction bases. Read as DNA, the sequence is TGCGCCAGCAGCCATACCACCGGGACAGGGAGTGAAAAACTGTTTTTT. The resulting protein is CASSHTTGTGSEKLFF.